These 24 T cell receptor beta chains were all obtained from the same sample, sequenced in a study of T-cell reconstitution after alpha-beta-depleted transplantation in children. The TCRbeta library incorporated unique molecular identifiers. TCRdb redid the calling of the PCR reads with MiXCR, one entry per CDR3 protein. The sample yields about 640,000 distinct CDR3 sequences, 16% seen once. The sequencing here drew on PBMCs from the stem cell graft donor, taken from the stem cell graft. The receptors stem from a human donor who donated a stem cell graft to a child with acute myeloid leukemia.

This clonotype occurred many times. The chain recombines TRBV20-1 with TRBJ1-1; no firm D call. This CDR3 is built from 13 residues. CDR1 is DFQATT, CDR2 SNEGSKA, per germline (reference sequence). Trimming took off 3 bases at V and 5 bases at J, with 13 bases between the two ends. CDR3 nucleotides: TGCAGTGCTAGGCGGGAGAGGGTTACTGAAGCTTTCTTT. Its translation: CSARRERVTEAFF.

The genes are TRBV12-3 or TRBV12-4 and TRBJ2-7, with D possibly being TRBD1 (6 bases). The length of the CDR3 is 14 residues. Trimming took off 4 bases at V and 4 bases at J, with 14 bases between the two ends. The CDR3 loop reads CASSWGPADYEQYF. The CDR3 nucleotides read TGTGCCAGCAGTTGGGGGCCAGCGGATTACGAGCAGTACTTC.

This clonotype was counted ten times or more. CDR3 residues: CASSQVATAYTEAFF. The CDR3 region has the DNA TGCGCCAGCAGCCAAGTTGCGACAGCTTACACTGAAGCTTTCTTT. The chain has TRBV4-3 and TRBJ1-1; TRBD1 might be the D (5 bases). CDR1 and CDR2 (germline): LGHNA, YSLEER. This CDR3 has 15 amino acids. V shed 1 base and J shed 3 bases, with 12 bases lying between them.

This clonotype has at least ten counts. The rearrangement joins TRBV10-1 to TRBJ1-6; 9 bases are shared with TRBD1. The CDR3 extends over 15 amino acids. V was pared by 4 bases and J by 7 bases, with 5 bases of the junction left unmatched. The germline gives CDR1 WNHNN, CDR2 SYGVQD (reference sequence). The CDR3 spells CASSGSGTGNSPLHF. CDR3 in DNA: TGCGCCAGCAGTGGTTCCGGGACAGGGAATTCACCCCTCCACTTT.

This chain joins TRBV10-3 and TRBJ2-5; D is unclear. The V gene's germline CDR1 is ENHRY and CDR2 SYGVKD. Trimming took 6 bases from V and 3 from J, leaving 17 bases between them. This CDR3 is 15 amino acids long. The CDR3 here is CAIRSVGLGKETQYF. In nucleotides, the CDR3 is TGTGCCATCAGGTCGGTGGGGTTGGGAAAAGAGACCCAGTACTTC.

This clonotype was detected ten times or more. The V call is TRBV6-5, the J call TRBJ1-3; a possible D gene is TRBD1 (5 bases). The germline V gene has CDR1 MNHEY and CDR2 SVGAGI. V lost 6 bases to trimming and J lost 3 bases, with 12 bases between them. The CDR3 consists of 14 residues. CDR3 residues: CASRRGDFGNTIYF. CDR3 nucleotides: TGTGCCAGCAGGCGAGGGGACTTTGGAAACACCATATATTTT.

This CDR3 reads CASSLVQGTNEKLFF. The CDR3, as DNA: TGTGCCAGCAGCTTAGTGCAGGGTACTAATGAAAAACTGTTTTTT. The J gene is TRBJ1-4, the V gene TRBV7-6; possible D gene TRBD1, 5 bases. CDR1 is SGHVS, CDR2 FNYEAQ, per germline. The CDR3 consists of 15 residues. V was cut by 1 base and J by 2 bases, with 8 bases left in between.

In its sample, this clonotype was seen many times. The chain carries TRBV10-3 and TRBJ2-2; no clear D. This CDR3 spans 12 amino acids. The V gene's germline CDR1 is ENHRY and CDR2 SYGVKD. V shed 7 bases and J shed 0 bases, with 3 bases lying between them. The CDR3 region is CAIKPNTGELFF. In DNA form, the CDR3 reads TGTGCCATCAAACCGAACACCGGGGAGCTGTTTTTT.

At least ten counts were recorded for this clonotype. The chain joins TRBV20-1 to TRBJ1-2, with D possibly being TRBD1 (6 bases). Germline V gene sequence: CDR1 DFQATT, CDR2 SNEGSKA (reference sequence). This CDR3 has 14 amino acids. V was trimmed by 6 bases and J by 4 bases, leaving 18 bases between them. The CDR3 DNA follows: TGCAGTGCCAGTGAAGGCACAGGGCCCTATGGCTACACCTTC. Translation gives CSASEGTGPYGYTF.

The rearrangement links TRBV7-3 to TRBJ2-1; possibly TRBD2 for D (6 bases). CDR1 SGHTA and CDR2 FQGTGA come from the germline V gene. The CDR3 extends over 17 amino acids. V lost 5 bases and J 0 bases, leaving 17 bases between the germline ends. CDR3 bases: TGTGCCAGCAGCCCCCTCATCGGGGGTAGCTCCTACAATGAGCAGTTCTTC. It encodes CASSPLIGGSSYNEQFF. The entire variable domain, with the rest obtained from reference TRBV7-3 and TRBJ2-1, is as follows: GAGVSQTPSNKVTEKGKYVELRCDPISGHTALYWYRQSLGQGPEFLIYFQGTGAADDSGLPNDRFFAVRPEGSVSTLKIQRTERGDSAVYLCASSPLIGGSSYNEQFFGPGTRLTVL.

The table lists this clonotype with many counts. The gene calls are TRBV5-5 and TRBJ1-1, with D possibly being TRBD1 (6 bases). Germline values: CDR1 SGHKS, CDR2 YYEKEE (reference sequence). V was cut by 0 bases and J by 6 bases, with 15 bases left in between. The CDR3 runs to 15 residues. The CDR3 loop is CASSLGDRTSPEAFF. In DNA form, the CDR3 reads TGTGCCAGCAGCTTGGGAGACAGGACAAGTCCTGAAGCTTTCTTT.

The V gene is TRBV7-2, the J gene TRBJ2-6, with D possibly TRBD1 on 5 matching bases. Trimming took off 6 bases at V and 0 bases at J, with 15 bases between the two ends. The CDR3 runs 17 residues. Per germline, CDR1 SGHTA and CDR2 FQGNSA. The CDR3 region has the DNA TGTGCCAGCAGTAATCAGGGTTCCCCCTCTGGGGCCAACGTCCTGACTTTC. Translation: CASSNQGSPSGANVLTF. Looking up the rest from reference TRBV7-2 and TRBJ2-6 gives the full variable domain: GAGVSQSPSNKVTEKGKDVELRCDPISGHTALYWYRQSLGQGLEFLIYFQGNSAPDKSGLPSDRFSAERTGGSVSTLTIQRTQQEDSAVYLCASSNQGSPSGANVLTFGAGSRLTVL.

The J gene is TRBJ2-1, the V gene TRBV6-2 or TRBV6-3; the D gene could be TRBD1 or TRBD2 (5 bases each). There are 12 residues in the CDR3. Germline V gene sequence: CDR1 MNHEY, CDR2 SVGEGT. Deletions cut 5 bases from V and 15 bases from J, with 17 bases between. The CDR3 DNA is TGTGCCAGCAGTCGGACACTAGTACCATGGTTCTTC. It codes for CASSRTLVPWFF.

The rearrangement uses TRBV11-3 and TRBJ2-2; no clear D gene. Deletions cut 3 bases from V and 1 base from J, with 9 bases between. The germline V gene encodes CDR1 SGHNT and CDR2 YENEEA. The CDR3 runs to 15 residues. The CDR3 loop is CASSLASGNTGELFF. CDR3 in DNA: TGTGCCAGCAGCTTGGCCTCAGGGAACACCGGGGAGCTGTTTTTT.

This clonotype was seen a few times. The chain is built from TRBV3-1 and TRBJ2-3; perhaps TRBD1 as D (5 bases). CDR1 LGHDT and CDR2 YNNKEL come from the germline V gene (reference sequence). Between the trimmed V and J ends, which lost 3 bases and 5 bases, there was a span of 12 bases. This CDR3 is built from 14 residues. CDR3 region: CASSHARALDTQYF. The CDR3 DNA follows: TGTGCCAGCAGCCACGCCAGGGCGCTAGATACGCAGTATTTT.

This clonotype occurred many times. The chain employs TRBV20-1 and TRBJ2-2; the D is unclear. Germline loops: CDR1 DFQATT, CDR2 SNEGSKA (reference sequence). This CDR3 comprises 14 residues. The V end lost 6 bases, the J end lost 2 bases, and 13 bases lay between the germline ends. The CDR3 DNA sequence: TGCAGTGCCGCCCGAGGCACAAACACCGGGGAGCTGTTTTTT. Translating gives CSAARGTNTGELFF.

This chain joins TRBV12-3 or TRBV12-4 and TRBJ2-7, with 7 bases aligning to TRBD1. This CDR3 spans 14 amino acids. V shed 6 bases and J 3 bases; nucleotides not matched to a gene: 8. The CDR3 loop is CASSYRDSIYEQYF. CDR3 in DNA: TGTGCCAGCAGCTACCGGGACAGTATCTACGAGCAGTACTTC.

The rearrangement uses TRBV5-1 and TRBJ1-2; D is perhaps TRBD1 (5 bases). The CDR3 covers 15 residues. Trimming removed 0 bases from V and 3 bases from J, with 12 bases in between. Per germline, CDR1 SGHRS and CDR2 YFSETQ. In DNA, the CDR3 is TGCGCCAGCAGCTTGGCCGGGGGAAAGGACTATGGCTACACCTTC. Encoded protein: CASSLAGGKDYGYTF.

This clonotype showed up just a few times. The chain couples TRBV4-1 to TRBJ1-2, with 7 bases fitting TRBD1. This CDR3 has 14 amino acids. The V gene's germline CDR1 is MGHRA and CDR2 YSYEKL. V lost 6 bases, J lost 8 bases, and 12 bases stayed unmatched. DNA for the CDR3: TGCGCCAGCAGTCAGGACAGGTTAGGCTACGGCTACACCTTC. Its protein product is CASSQDRLGYGYTF.

In this sample, this clonotype turned up a few times. V is TRBV12-3 or TRBV12-4 and J is TRBJ2-6; weak D call: TRBD1 (6 bases). The CDR3 is 17 amino acids. V was clipped by 7 bases and J by 0 bases, with 16 bases between them. The CDR3: CASIAGAYFSGANVLTF. In nucleotides, the CDR3 is TGTGCCAGCATCGCAGGGGCTTACTTCTCTGGGGCCAACGTCCTGACTTTC.

This clonotype was found many times. V and J are TRBV5-6 and TRBJ2-7; TRBD2 matches at 9 bases. Germline loops: CDR1 SGHDT, CDR2 YYEEEE. Trimming cost V 2 bases and J 6 bases; bases outside gene matches: 6. This CDR3 contains 14 residues. The CDR3: CASSLGTSLLEQYV. DNA of the CDR3: TGTGCCAGCAGCTTAGGGACTAGCCTTCTCGAGCAGTACGTC.

This clonotype appeared many times. The chain is built from TRBV20-1 and TRBJ1-1; weak D call: TRBD1 (5 bases). This CDR3 contains 12 residues. The ends were cut back, 6 bases at V and 4 bases at J, with 12 bases in the middle. Germline CDR1 is DFQATT and CDR2 is SNEGSKA (reference sequence). CDR3 residues: CSAWGGGTEAFF. Here the CDR3 DNA reads TGCAGTGCCTGGGGGGGAGGCACTGAAGCTTTCTTT.

The rearrangement uses TRBV15 and TRBJ2-1; the match to TRBD1 covers 7 bases. Germline CDR1 reads LNHNV; CDR2 reads YYDKDF (reference sequence). The CDR3 runs 13 residues. Trimming at V came to 9 bases and at J to 6 bases, leaving 8 bases not matched to a gene. The CDR3 loop reads CATGPGQPNEQFF. Here the CDR3 DNA reads TGTGCCACGGGTCCGGGACAGCCCAATGAGCAGTTCTTC.

This clonotype occurred many times. The chain joins TRBV20-1 to TRBJ1-3; D ambiguous. The length of the CDR3 is 13 residues. Per the germline V gene, CDR1 is DFQATT and CDR2 is SNEGSKA (reference sequence). V dropped 6 bases and J dropped 3 bases, with 12 bases sitting between them. This CDR3 is CSANKAYGNTIYF. The CDR3 DNA reads TGCAGTGCCAATAAGGCCTATGGAAACACCATATATTTT.